One and the same sample provided the 3 T cell receptor beta chains below, sequenced in a study of blood T cell repertoires in COVID-19 (dated by TCRdb to 2018 to 2021). Receptor amplification or capture employed the immunoSEQ multiplex PCR assay. TCRdb took over this immuneACCESS table, retaining in-frame rearrangements with V and J assigned. Such tables are incomplete; in checked studies, under half of the missing clones stem from an unresolved V gene, and the remainder is unexplained. Across this sample there are about 220,000 clones, with 85% to 90% seen only once. Together, the top ten hold roughly 15% of the sample. Sequenced material: PBMCs or T cells enriched from blood (not recorded which). The origin of the receptors is a woman in her forties or fifties with acute COVID-19.

The chain uses TRBV4-2 and TRBJ2-3; 7 bases map to TRBD2. There are 17 residues in the CDR3. Germline V CDR1 and CDR2: LGHNA, YNFKEQ. The trim removed 0 bases at V and 9 bases at J, leaving 15 bases unmatched. The CDR3 sequence: CASSQDYAGVVGGTQYF. CDR3 nucleotides: TGTGCCAGCAGCCAAGATTATGCGGGAGTGGTGGGAGGCACGCAGTATTTT.

The V call is TRBV2, the J call TRBJ2-3; 8 positions agree with TRBD2. From germline, CDR1 is SNHLY and CDR2 FYNNEI. CDR3 length equals 14 residues. After removal of 8 bases from V and 3 bases from J, the junction contained 7 bases not matched to a gene. The CDR3 is CASRSGRRTDTQYF. In DNA form, the CDR3 reads TGTGCCAGCCGGAGCGGGAGACGAACAGATACGCAGTATTTT.

The chain has TRBV28 and TRBJ2-5, with 8 bases identical to TRBD2. Germline values: CDR1 MDHEN, CDR2 SYDVKM. This CDR3 is built from 15 residues. The junction had 12 bases not matched to a gene; V was cut back by 7 bases and J by 5 bases. This chain's CDR3 is CASTLTGGPGETQYF. The CDR3, as DNA: TGTGCCAGCACTCTGACGGGAGGGCCAGGGGAGACCCAGTACTTC.